The clone carrying this T cell receptor (beta chain) was seen at least ten times. Its specificity is unknown. This sample is drawn from a study of T cells in Graves' hyperthyroidism and ophthalmopathy. Notes on the study in general: For ophthalmopathy, model prediction preceded onset by a median about 6 months.

V was pared by 5 bases and J by 0 bases, with 4 bases of the junction left unmatched. The CDR3 contains 16 residues. The germline CDR1 and CDR2 sequences are ENHRY and SYGVKD. RNA transcripts gave rise to amplified TCR beta CDR3 regions. Using the HTBI primer set, a first-round RT-PCR was run on the TCR CDR3. MiXCR was run by TCRdb on the multiplex PCR reads, yielding one entry per CDR3 protein. The repertoire holds hundreds of thousands of distinct CDR3 sequences, with roughly 37% as singletons. The chain carries TRBV10-3 and TRBJ1-5, with 10 bases matching TRBD1. Sequenced: blood. This sequence was found in a man between 18 and 29 years old with Graves' hyperthyroidism. CDR3 protein: CAISPGTGDSNQPQHF. CDR3 in DNA: TGTGCCATCAGTCCCGGGACAGGGGATAGCAATCAGCCCCAGCATTTT.